The present T cell receptor beta chain was sequenced within a study of blood T cells in healthy people across ages. The V and J ends lost 4 bases and 5 bases respectively, with 16 bases between them. Germline-derived CDR1 and CDR2 are SGDLS and YYNGEE. The length of the CDR3 is 14 residues. Researchers report isolating at least 6 million PBMCs per sample. Next came a second PCR, run for about 7 to 12 cycles, which used a sample-barcoded 5' primer along with a J-beta primer mix. With 12 random nucleotides, a template-switch adaptor tagged each individual cDNA molecule. One entry per CDR3 protein, called by TCRdb with MiXCR from the 5' RACE reads. The repertoire consists of 1.2 million to 1.5 million distinct CDR3 sequences, with roughly 64% occurring once and the leading ten covering 6.5% to 8.5%.

Material: blood. This clonotype originated in a young man in good health. The chain combines TRBV9 with TRBJ2-7, with D possibly being TRBD1 or TRBD2 (5 bases each). This chain's CDR3 is CASSPHGAGHEQYF. The CDR3 DNA reads as TGTGCCAGCAGCCCTCATGGGGCGGGCCACGAGCAGTACTTC.